Sequencing of this TCR beta chain was carried out in a study of shared clonotypes between healthy human individuals. Study findings and constraints: Larger estimated richness was generally recorded for naive subsets relative to memory subsets. Generation probability values for non-shared clonotypes were lower than those for clonotypes shared by all four donors.

Genomic DNA per cell subset filled all wells of several immunoSEQ plates. Some 28,000 T cell genomes (approximately 0.2 ug DNA) went into each sorted-subset replicate. Clones were sequenced by immunoSEQ multiplex PCR, and TCRdb holds only the in-frame ones, with some missing. The sample has about 1.5 million clones; around 97% are singletons. Comment on this clone: The antigen remains unidentified.

Germline assignment: CDR1 SQVTM and CDR2 ANQGSEA. Trimming cost V 6 bases and J 7 bases, with 19 bases left between them. The CDR3 sequence is 13 residues long. This chain uses TRBV29-1 with TRBJ2-7; the D gene is possibly TRBD2 (6 bases). The clonotype comes from a man aged 25 to 40 in good health. Sequencing was performed on naive CD4+ T cells sorted from blood. Subset indicated: CD45RA+ positively selected. This CDR3 is CSVVRDSSREQYF. The CDR3 DNA sequence: TGCAGCGTCGTCCGGGACTCCTCCAGGGAGCAGTACTTC.